A selection of T cell receptor beta chains follows, all from one sample in a study of T cell repertoires in cytomegalovirus infection. From the reads, TCRdb called clonotypes with MiXCR, one entry per CDR3 protein. The repertoire holds fewer than 250,000 distinct CDR3 sequences, with approximately 24% as singletons. Sequencing used CD8+ T cells from PBMCs. These TCRs come from a human donor in good health (CMV status not recorded). Some clones in this sample may be carry-over from other donors' samples. CDR3s include the opening cysteine and the closing phenylalanine or tryptophan. D genes are given only for firm matches. A clone size is listed for some rows: how often the clone was seen (once, few, many), or a class if it is expanded.

abundance,j_gene,d_gene,v_gene,CDR3aa,CDR3nt
.,TRBJ2-7,TRBD2,TRBV11-2,CASSLSGVEQYF,TGTGCCAGCAGCTTGAGCGGGGTGGAGCAGTACTTC
many,TRBJ2-7,TRBD2,TRBV6-1,CASSMGLAGEIAYGYEQYF,TGTGCCAGCAGTATGGGACTAGCGGGGGAGATTGCCTACGGCTACGAGCAGTACTTC
.,TRBJ2-2,.,TRBV27,CASNLEGHTGELFF,TGTGCCAGCAATTTAGAGGGACACACCGGGGAGCTGTTTTTT
many,TRBJ2-3,TRBD2,TRBV7-6,CASSLASGATDTQYF,TGTGCCAGCAGCTTAGCTAGCGGGGCCACAGATACGCAGTATTTT
few,TRBJ2-7,.,TRBV3-1,CASSQGRMDLGLDEQYF,TGTGCCAGCAGCCAAGGACGGATGGACCTTGGCTTGGACGAGCAGTACTTC
many,TRBJ2-1,.,TRBV11-2,CASSLTHEQFF,TGTGCCAGCAGCTTAACCCACGAGCAGTTCTTC
.,TRBJ2-7,TRBD1,TRBV2,CASSEWDRAYYEQYF,TGTGCCAGCAGTGAATGGGACAGGGCGTACTACGAGCAGTACTTC
once,TRBJ1-1,.,TRBV19,CASSGYRREGLNTEAFF,TGTGCCAGTAGTGGCTACAGAAGAGAGGGGCTGAACACTGAAGCTTTCTTT
few,TRBJ2-4,.,TRBV6-5,CASRSSEGGTKNIQYF,TGTGCCAGCAGGTCGTCAGAAGGGGGTACCAAAAACATTCAGTACTTC
.,TRBJ1-5,.,TRBV6-5,CASSNKWKGSNQPQHF,TGTGCCAGCAGTAACAAATGGAAAGGAAGCAATCAGCCCCAGCATTTT
few,TRBJ2-5,.,TRBV7-8,CASSFPEQETQYF,TGTGCCAGCAGCTTCCCGGAGCAAGAGACCCAGTACTTC
few,TRBJ2-5,.,TRBV29-1,CSVGLGAETQYF,TGCAGCGTGGGCCTCGGGGCGGAGACCCAGTACTTC
few,TRBJ2-1,.,TRBV10-3,CAISESDYNEQFF,TGTGCCATCAGTGAGTCGGATTACAATGAGCAGTTCTTC
.,TRBJ2-2,.,TRBV11-2,CASSRKGNTGELFF,TGTGCCAGCAGTCGGAAGGGGAACACCGGGGAGCTGTTTTTT
many,TRBJ1-5,.,TRBV28,CASSLRQGNQPQHF,TGTGCCAGCAGTTTACGTCAGGGCAATCAGCCCCAGCATTTT
few,TRBJ1-6,TRBD1,TRBV25-1,CASSETGGTNSPLHF,TGTGCCAGCAGTGAAACAGGGGGTACAAATTCACCCCTCCACTTT
few,TRBJ2-1,TRBD1,TRBV29-1,CSVGQGNSNEQFF,TGCAGCGTTGGACAGGGGAATAGTAATGAGCAGTTCTTC
.,TRBJ1-1,TRBD1,TRBV7-1,CASSGEGAPGTEAFF,TGTGCCAGCAGCGGAGAGGGGGCGCCGGGCACTGAAGCTTTCTTT
.,TRBJ2-7,TRBD1,TRBV27,CASSPGQLIYEQYF,TGTGCCAGCAGTCCGGGACAGCTCATCTACGAGCAGTACTTC
few,TRBJ2-1,TRBD1,TRBV5-4,CASSTPDRGGNNEQFF,TGTGCCAGCAGCACCCCCGACAGGGGGGGAAACAATGAGCAGTTCTTC
.,TRBJ1-3,.,TRBV13,CASSLGAGNTIYF,TGTGCCAGCAGCTTAGGAGCTGGAAACACCATATATTTT
few,TRBJ2-1,.,TRBV27,CASSATDNEQFF,TGTGCCAGCAGTGCAACAGACAATGAGCAGTTCTTC
.,TRBJ2-7,.,TRBV28,CASRDPHTRPYEQYF,TGTGCCAGCAGGGACCCACACACTCGCCCCTACGAGCAGTACTTC
many,TRBJ2-7,.,TRBV7-2,CASSPYGNSYEQYF,TGTGCCAGCTCGCCTTATGGGAATTCCTACGAGCAGTACTTC
.,TRBJ2-1,.,TRBV12-3/TRBV12-4,CASSLGRWTEQFF,TGTGCCAGCAGTTTGGGGAGGTGGACTGAGCAGTTCTTC
.,TRBJ1-5,.,TRBV7-9,CAIKGGQPQHF,TGTGCCATCAAAGGGGGTCAGCCCCAGCATTTT
many,TRBJ1-1,TRBD1,TRBV7-3,CASSPTTGGPEAFF,TGTGCCAGCAGCCCCACCACAGGGGGCCCCGAAGCTTTCTTT
few,TRBJ2-7,.,TRBV29-1,CSATRQAGYEQYF,TGCAGCGCCACCCGACAGGCGGGATACGAGCAGTACTTC
many,TRBJ2-3,TRBD1,TRBV7-3,CASSLDRGTFTDTQYF,TGTGCCAGCAGCCTCGACAGGGGAACCTTCACAGATACGCAGTATTTT
few,TRBJ2-1,TRBD2,TRBV7-9,CASSPGLDPDNEQFF,TGTGCCAGCAGCCCTGGACTAGACCCCGACAATGAGCAGTTCTTC
many,TRBJ1-5,TRBD1,TRBV13,CASSLGQGLGSNQPQHF,TGTGCCAGCAGCCTCGGACAGGGACTTGGTAGCAATCAGCCCCAGCATTTT
many,TRBJ1-1,.,TRBV10-2,CASSELPQPEAFF,TGCGCCAGCAGTGAGTTGCCCCAACCTGAAGCTTTCTTT
.,TRBJ2-1,.,TRBV27,CASSFLRGSYYNEQFF,TGTGCCAGCAGCTTCTTAAGGGGCTCATACTACAATGAGCAGTTCTTC
.,TRBJ1-3,.,TRBV15,CATSRDLSSGNTIYF,TGTGCCACCAGCAGAGATCTGTCCTCTGGAAACACCATATATTTT
.,TRBJ2-1,.,TRBV19,CASSLVPLYNEQFF,TGTGCCAGTAGTTTAGTACCCCTATACAATGAGCAGTTCTTC
.,TRBJ2-1,TRBD2,TRBV13,CASSLGWSSGVLNNEQFF,TGTGCCAGCAGCTTAGGGTGGTCTAGCGGAGTCCTGAACAATGAGCAGTTCTTC
few,TRBJ2-5,TRBD2,TRBV5-3,CASSSGLAGGRETQYF,TGTGCCAGCAGCTCAGGACTAGCGGGGGGGCGAGAGACCCAGTACTTC
.,TRBJ2-2,TRBD2,TRBV7-6,CASPQFGGTTGELFF,TGTGCCAGCCCCCAGTTCGGGGGGACCACCGGGGAGCTGTTTTTT
few,TRBJ1-5,.,TRBV6-6,CASRRRAHF,TGTGCCAGCAGGAGACGGGCGCATTTT
many,TRBJ2-2,.,TRBV7-2,CASSYLNTGELFF,TGTGCCAGCAGCTACTTGAACACCGGGGAGCTGTTTTTT
.,TRBJ1-2,TRBD1,TRBV7-9,CASSWIDRGVYSYTF,TGTGCCAGCAGTTGGATAGACAGGGGGGTTTATAGCTACACCTTC
.,TRBJ1-3,.,TRBV2,CASSPVAVGNTIYF,TGTGCCAGCAGCCCCGTGGCAGTCGGAAACACCATATATTTT
few,TRBJ2-7,TRBD1,TRBV28,CASSKPGGPPYYEQYF,TGTGCCAGCAGTAAACCAGGGGGCCCCCCGTATTACGAGCAGTACTTC
many,TRBJ2-1,TRBD1,TRBV27,CASNNPGQGFNEQFF,TGTGCCAGCAACAACCCGGGACAGGGGTTTAATGAGCAGTTCTTC
.,TRBJ2-7,.,TRBV7-7,CASSPSSGSYEQYF,TGTGCCAGCAGCCCATCGTCGGGTAGCTACGAGCAGTACTTC
.,TRBJ1-5,.,TRBV2,CASSVIHSSNQPQHF,TGTGCCAGCAGTGTAATACACTCCAGCAATCAGCCCCAGCATTTT
.,TRBJ2-1,.,TRBV6-5,CASAIASYNEQFF,TGTGCCAGCGCGATAGCGTCGTACAATGAGCAGTTCTTC
few,TRBJ2-3,TRBD2,TRBV28,CASSPSIGLAEPTDTQYF,TGTGCCAGCAGTCCAAGTATTGGACTAGCGGAGCCCACAGATACGCAGTATTTT
few,TRBJ1-4,.,TRBV28,CASSQRGLNEKLFF,TGTGCCAGCAGCCAAAGAGGGCTGAATGAAAAACTGTTTTTT
.,TRBJ2-7,.,TRBV4-1,CASSQGEGRYEQYF,TGCGCCAGCAGCCAAGGTGAGGGGAGGTACGAGCAGTACTTC
.,TRBJ1-6,.,TRBV20-1,CSARSQGSISPLHF,TGCAGTGCTAGATCACAGGGTTCGATTTCACCCCTCCACTTT
.,TRBJ2-7,.,TRBV7-9,CASSQSEVTPVRHEQYF,TGTGCCAGCAGCCAATCCGAGGTGACTCCCGTACGACACGAGCAGTACTTC
.,TRBJ2-5,TRBD1,TRBV28,CASSRTGVFEETQYF,TGTGCCAGCAGTCGGACAGGGGTTTTCGAAGAGACCCAGTACTTC
.,TRBJ2-3,.,TRBV15,CATSREGVSDTQYF,TGTGCCACCAGCAGAGAGGGGGTATCGGATACGCAGTATTTT
.,TRBJ1-1,.,TRBV29-1,CSVGQRNTEAFF,TGCAGCGTTGGCCAGAGGAACACTGAAGCTTTCTTT
.,TRBJ2-1,TRBD2,TRBV4-1,CASSQEETGTSGNEQFF,TGCGCCAGCAGCCAAGAAGAGACCGGGACTAGCGGCAATGAGCAGTTCTTC
many,TRBJ1-6,TRBD1,TRBV5-1,CASSWDRNSPLHF,TGCGCCAGCAGCTGGGACAGGAATTCACCCCTCCACTTT
few,TRBJ1-1,TRBD1,TRBV19,CASSIPARATGPTEAFF,TGTGCCAGTAGTATTCCTGCCCGCGCGACAGGGCCCACTGAAGCTTTCTTT